This entry lists 22 T cell receptor beta chains sequenced from one sample in a study of T-cell reconstitution after alpha-beta-depleted transplantation in children. For TCRbeta, the library was prepared with unique molecular identifiers. Each CDR3 protein gets one entry after TCRdb re-called the PCR reads with MiXCR. The data show fewer than 350,000 distinct CDR3 sequences, with just over 7.5% seen just once and approximately 8.2% held by the top ten. Study outcomes and limitations: From newly produced T cells came most of the T-cell counts and diversity one year after transplant.

Antigen specificity for these receptors is unknown. The sample here was peripheral blood, taken 360 days after TCRalphabeta/CD19-depleted stem cell transplant. The receptors derive from a female patient between 2 and 15 years old who had a stem cell transplant for Fanconi anemia, so the T cells may come from the graft donor.

This chain uses TRBV9 with TRBJ2-1, with D perhaps TRBD1 or TRBD2 (6 bases each). CDR3 length equals 16 residues. Germline assignment: CDR1 SGDLS and CDR2 YYNGEE. Trimming took off 0 bases at V and 9 bases at J, with 19 bases between the two ends. The DNA of the CDR3 is TGTGCCAGCAGCGTAGAAGTCCGGGGGCCGGTCGGTGAGCAGTTCTTC. Protein product: CASSVEVRGPVGEQFF. The full variable domain, with the rest looked up from reference TRBV9 and TRBJ2-1, is DSGVTQTPKHLITATGQRVTLRCSPRSGDLSVYWYQQSLDQGLQFLIQYYNGEERAKGNILERFSAQQFPDLHSELNLSSLELGDSALYFCASSVEVRGPVGEQFFGPGTRLTVL.

This clonotype came up a few times. CDR3 loop: CTGGRSYNEQFF. CDR3 nucleotide sequence: TGCACGGGAGGTCGCTCCTACAATGAGCAGTTCTTC. The chain couples TRBV20-1 to TRBJ2-1; 7 bases align to TRBD2. Germline V gives CDR1 DFQATT, CDR2 SNEGSKA (reference sequence). The CDR3 is made up of 12 amino acids.

This clonotype was detected many times. This rearrangement joins TRBV9 to TRBJ2-7, with unresolved D. Germline lookup yields CDR1 SGDLS and CDR2 YYNGEE. V lost 4 bases, J lost 0 bases, and 8 bases lay in between. The CDR3 is 13 amino acids. CDR3 amino acids: CASSTPNSYEQYV. CDR3 bases: TGTGCCAGCAGCACCCCAAACTCCTACGAGCAGTACGTC.

This clonotype was seen repeatedly, ten times or more. The chain combines TRBV6-5 with TRBJ1-5; 10 nucleotides line up with TRBD1. The CDR3 runs to 16 residues. Germline-derived CDR1 and CDR2 are MNHEY and SVGAGI. Trimming cost V 2 bases and J 9 bases; bases outside gene matches: 10. The CDR3 spells CASSYRAGTGDGPQHF. CDR3 in DNA: TGTGCCAGCAGTTACAGGGCCGGGACAGGGGACGGGCCCCAGCATTTT.

Only a few counts were recorded for this clonotype. This sequence joins TRBV7-2 and TRBJ2-2; D possibly corresponds to TRBD2 (6 bases). Germline V gene sequence: CDR1 SGHTA, CDR2 FQGNSA. The CDR3 has 18 amino acids. The V and J ends lost 2 bases and 6 bases respectively, with 22 bases between them. The CDR3 region has the DNA TGTGCCAGCAGCTTACCCCTTAAGCGGGTGCTTCCCCCCGGGGAGCTGTTTTTT. This codes for CASSLPLKRVLPPGELFF. Using reference TRBV7-2 and TRBJ2-2 for the parts outside the CDR3, the full variable domain is GAGVSQSPSNKVTEKGKDVELRCDPISGHTALYWYRQSLGQGLEFLIYFQGNSAPDKSGLPSDRFSAERTGGSVSTLTIQRTQQEDSAVYLCASSLPLKRVLPPGELFFGEGSRLTVL.

Ten or more counts support this clonotype. This rearrangement joins TRBV4-3 to TRBJ2-2, with D perhaps assigned TRBD1 or TRBD2 (6 bases each). This CDR3 contains 16 residues. Trimming stripped 0 bases from V and 1 base from J, with 9 bases between. Germline assignment: CDR1 LGHNA and CDR2 YSLEER. For the CDR3, the DNA is TGCGCCAGCAGCCAAGAAGGGGGGCTGAACACCGGGGAGCTGTTTTTT. Translating it yields CASSQEGGLNTGELFF.

This clonotype has ten or more counts. The rearrangement uses TRBV29-1 and TRBJ2-7, with D perhaps matching TRBD1 or TRBD2 (6 bases each). Germline lookup yields CDR1 SQVTM and CDR2 ANQGSEA. V lost 7 bases, J lost 4 bases, and 20 bases lay in between. The CDR3 consists of 14 residues. CDR3 residues: CSGGLKGGGYEQYF. In DNA form, the CDR3 reads TGCAGCGGGGGCCTTAAGGGGGGCGGATACGAGCAGTACTTC.

This clonotype occurred many times. The V gene is TRBV5-1, the J gene TRBJ2-7; D might be TRBD1 (5 bases). V lost 3 bases and J lost 6, with 13 bases in between. The CDR3 spans 13 residues. The germline V gene encodes CDR1 SGHRS and CDR2 YFSETQ. The CDR3 sequence is CASSSVGEGEQYV. CDR3 DNA: TGCGCCAGCAGCTCGGTAGGGGAAGGCGAGCAGTACGTC.

This clonotype was found a few times. The gene calls are TRBV18 and TRBJ2-1; tentatively, D is TRBD1 (5 bases). The ends were cut back, 6 bases at V and 8 bases at J, with 14 bases in the middle. The CDR3 loop spans 13 amino acids. The germline V gene encodes CDR1 KGHSH and CDR2 LQKENI. The CDR3, as DNA: TGTGCCAGCTCCCCCGACAGCCGCGATGAGCAGTTCTTC. Its protein is CASSPDSRDEQFF.

This clonotype was recorded a few times. The chain joins TRBV7-2 to TRBJ2-1; unclear D gene. Germline assignment: CDR1 SGHTA and CDR2 FQGNSA. The germline V and J ends were trimmed by 5 bases and 4 bases, with 15 bases remaining between them. The CDR3 is made up of 15 amino acids. This CDR3 is CASSPRLLGYNEQFF. The CDR3, as DNA: TGTGCCAGCAGCCCCCGACTTCTGGGATACAATGAGCAGTTCTTC.

The V gene is TRBV18, the J gene TRBJ2-3, with a possible D match to TRBD1 (6 bases). Trimming cost V 6 bases and J 2 bases, with 15 bases left between them. The CDR3 loop spans 15 amino acids. The germline V gene has CDR1 KGHSH and CDR2 LQKENI. CDR3 in amino acids: CASSPTGGVTDTQYF. CDR3 nucleotides: TGTGCCAGCTCTCCGACAGGTGGGGTCACAGATACGCAGTATTTT.

This clonotype was observed many times. The chain couples TRBV12-3 or TRBV12-4 to TRBJ2-5; the match to TRBD1 covers 9 bases. The ends lost 1 base at V and 4 bases at J; junction bases unmatched: 7. The CDR3 loop spans 16 amino acids. The CDR3 reads CASSLDSGQGGETQYF. CDR3 bases: TGTGCCAGCAGTTTAGACTCGGGACAGGGAGGAGAGACCCAGTACTTC.

This chain uses TRBV6-2 or TRBV6-3 with TRBJ2-3; no definite D call. This CDR3 has 14 residues. Germline V gene sequence: CDR1 MNHEY, CDR2 SVGEGT. V was trimmed by 6 bases and J by 1 base, leaving 11 bases between them. CDR3 nucleotide sequence: TGTGCCAGCAGACCAACATCAGGCACAGATACGCAGTATTTT. As protein: CASRPTSGTDTQYF.

In this sample, this clonotype turned up many times. V is TRBV20-1 and J is TRBJ2-3; unclear D gene. The CDR3 is 14 residues long. Germline CDR1 and CDR2: DFQATT and SNEGSKA (reference sequence). Trimming left V 3 bases short and J 5 bases short, with 15 bases between. The CDR3 protein is CSARARRTGDTQYF. The CDR3 DNA reads TGCAGTGCTAGGGCTCGGCGAACCGGAGATACGCAGTATTTT.

This clonotype has a count of ten or more. V is TRBV12-3 or TRBV12-4 and J is TRBJ2-3; D may be TRBD1 (5 bases). The CDR3 extends over 16 amino acids. Trimming cost V 5 bases and J 1 base, with 16 bases left between them. The CDR3 sequence is CASSRLRDRRTDTQYF. The DNA for the CDR3 is TGTGCCAGCAGTAGGTTAAGAGACAGACGCACAGATACGCAGTATTTT.

J is TRBJ1-4 and V is TRBV20-1; tentatively, D is TRBD1 (5 bases). Per the germline V gene, CDR1 is DFQATT and CDR2 is SNEGSKA (reference sequence). Trimming took off 4 bases at V and 3 bases at J, with 12 bases between the two ends. CDR3 length: 14 amino acids. In nucleotides, the CDR3 is TGCAGTGCTACTTCGGGACCGTCTAATGAAAAACTGTTTTTT. Its translation: CSATSGPSNEKLFF.

This clonotype has at least ten counts. The chain recombines TRBV11-1 with TRBJ2-1, with 8 bases fitting TRBD2. Looked up from germline, CDR1 is SGHAT and CDR2 is FQDESV (reference sequence). The V segment lost 7 bases and the J segment 9 bases; nucleotides outside the gene matches: 20. The CDR3 loop spans 17 amino acids. CDR3 DNA: TGTGCCAGCAAGCTTAATCCGGGACTAGGGGCTCCCGGTGAGCAGTTCTTC. It specifies CASKLNPGLGAPGEQFF.

This clonotype was found many times. The V and J genes are TRBV7-9 and TRBJ1-1; maybe TRBD1 (5 bases). This CDR3 is 13 amino acids long. Trimming removed 3 bases from V and 5 bases from J, with 10 bases in between. Germline V lookup: CDR1 SEHNR, CDR2 FQNEAQ (reference sequence). CDR3 in DNA: TGTGCCAGCAGCTTCGACAGTGGAACTGAAGCTTTCTTT. Protein product: CASSFDSGTEAFF.

V usage is TRBV2 and J usage is TRBJ1-6; possible D gene TRBD1, 5 bases. The CDR3 covers 12 residues. Germline values: CDR1 SNHLY, CDR2 FYNNEI. Trimming stripped 1 base from V and 14 bases from J, with 9 bases between. This chain's CDR3 is CASSEVRETLHF. The CDR3 DNA sequence: TGTGCCAGCAGTGAAGTCAGGGAGACCCTCCACTTT.

This clonotype has a count of ten or more. Here the CDR3 DNA reads TGCAGCATAGGGGGCCAGGGGAGCACAGATACGCAGTATTTT. Its translation: CSIGGQGSTDTQYF. V usage is TRBV29-1 and J usage is TRBJ2-3; TRBD1 matches at 7 bases. Germline CDR1 is SQVTM and CDR2 is ANQGSEA. The junction had 8 bases not matched to a gene; V was cut back by 8 bases and J by 0 bases. There are 14 residues in the CDR3.

This clonotype was observed many times. This rearrangement joins TRBV5-1 to TRBJ2-7; D may correspond to TRBD1 or TRBD2 (5 bases each). This CDR3 spans 19 amino acids. The germline gives CDR1 SGHRS, CDR2 YFSETQ. V was pared by 2 bases and J by 3 bases, with 27 bases between. As DNA, the CDR3 is TGCGCCAGCAGCTTCATGGGGCCTTTGGGCACTAGGTTCTACTACGAGCAGTACTTC. This gives the protein CASSFMGPLGTRFYYEQYF.

The rearrangement links TRBV6-2 or TRBV6-3 to TRBJ1-4; D gene unclear. This CDR3 is built from 15 residues. The germline V gene has CDR1 MNHEY and CDR2 SVGEGT. Trimming shortened V by 5 bases and J by 5 bases, and 15 bases separated the two germline ends. The CDR3 here is CASSPVRQPNEKLFF. CDR3 bases: TGTGCCAGCAGTCCCGTGCGGCAGCCAAATGAAAAACTGTTTTTT.